Only a few counts were recorded for the clone carrying this T cell receptor beta chain. As yet, its antigen is unknown. The data belong to a study of T cell repertoires in cytomegalovirus infection. Study context: CMV infection plus the matching HLA type was flagged by public TCR beta signatures.

General study points: Dominating the ex vivo response were TCR beta clonotypes that were CMV-specific and HLA-C-restricted. Carriage of CMV together with the relevant HLA was identifiable through cumulative public TCR beta family frequency.

This CDR3 contains 15 residues. With V trimmed by 5 bases and J by 1 base, 3 bases remained unmatched. Germline V gene data show CDR1 as SGHVS and CDR2 as FQNEAQ. TCRdb itself ran the reads through MiXCR, one entry per CDR3 protein. The repertoire consists of 490,000 or so distinct CDR3 sequences, with about 10% occurring once and the leading ten covering about 9.4%. Sequences were obtained from PBMCs. The V call is TRBV7-8, the J call TRBJ1-5, with TRBD1 identical over 9 bases. The receptor was derived from a human donor in good health (CMV status not recorded). Some clones in this sample may be carry-over from other donors' samples. DNA for the CDR3: TGTGCCAGCAGCACAGGGGGCGAAAGCAATCAGCCCCAGCATTTT. It yields the protein CASSTGGESNQPQHF.